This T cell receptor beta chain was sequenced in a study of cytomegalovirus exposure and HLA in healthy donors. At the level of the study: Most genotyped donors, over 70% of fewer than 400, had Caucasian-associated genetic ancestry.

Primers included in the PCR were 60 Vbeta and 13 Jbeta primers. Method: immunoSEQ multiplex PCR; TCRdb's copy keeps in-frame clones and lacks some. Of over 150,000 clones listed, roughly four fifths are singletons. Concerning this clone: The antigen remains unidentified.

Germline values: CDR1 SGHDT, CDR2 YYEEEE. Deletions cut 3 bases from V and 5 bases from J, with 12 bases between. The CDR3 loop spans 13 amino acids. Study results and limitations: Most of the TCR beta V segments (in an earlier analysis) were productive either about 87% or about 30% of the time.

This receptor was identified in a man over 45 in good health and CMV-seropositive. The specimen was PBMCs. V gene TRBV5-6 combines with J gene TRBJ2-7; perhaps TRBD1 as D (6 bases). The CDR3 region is CASSSTGFHEQYF. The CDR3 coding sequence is TGTGCCAGCAGCTCCACAGGGTTCCACGAGCAGTACTTC.